These 9 T cell receptor beta chains were all obtained from the same sample, sequenced in a study of response to subunit inactivated influenza vaccine. Via MiXCR, TCRdb re-called the RT-PCR reads, giving one row per CDR3 protein. The table has roughly 540,000 distinct CDR3 sequences, roughly 23% seen once. These sequences were also reported in another study, on T cells expressing NK-cell markers. That source notes: TCR beta cDNA was generated via 5'RACE template switching incorporating UMIs.

The specimen was CD4+ T cells sorted from PBMCs, collected about 13 days after vaccination. The receptors derive from a man between 45 and 60 years old who received an inactivated influenza vaccine.

This clonotype was found a few times. V usage is TRBV4-3 and J usage is TRBJ2-3; 8 bases fit TRBD2. V gave up 2 bases and J gave up 3 bases; unmatched junction bases: 10. This CDR3 has 17 amino acids. Germline V gene lookup returns CDR1 LGHNA and CDR2 YSLEER. This CDR3 reads CASSQTLSGGGTDTQYF. The CDR3 DNA reads TGCGCCAGCAGCCAAACCCTGAGCGGGGGAGGTACAGATACGCAGTATTTT.

The gene calls are TRBV6-2 or TRBV6-3 and TRBJ1-6; possible D gene TRBD1, 6 bases. Germline CDR1 is MNHEY and CDR2 is SVGEGT. This CDR3 is 15 amino acids long. Trimming took 4 bases from V and 9 from J, leaving 16 bases between them. The CDR3 DNA reads TGTGCCAGCAGTTCAACCGGGACAAGACGTTCACCCCTCCACTTT. This gives the protein CASSSTGTRRSPLHF.

V gene TRBV5-1 combines with J gene TRBJ1-2; 10 positions agree with TRBD1. J gave up 5 bases and V 2 bases, and 6 bases lay outside the gene matches. In germline, CDR1 is SGHRS, CDR2 YFSETQ. The CDR3 contains 15 residues. The CDR3 nucleotides are TGCGCCAGCAGCTTTGACAGGGGGCTACAATATGGCTACACCTTC. As protein: CASSFDRGLQYGYTF.

This clonotype showed up just a few times. The gene calls are TRBV10-3 and TRBJ2-2; 13 nucleotides line up with TRBD2. The CDR3 spans 19 residues. Germline values: CDR1 ENHRY, CDR2 SYGVKD. V trimming: 0 bases; J trimming: 4 bases; junction bases outside the gene matches: 8. As DNA, the CDR3 is TGTGCCATCAGTGAGTCTATTGGACTAGCGGGGGAAAGCACCGGGGAGCTGTTTTTT. As protein: CAISESIGLAGESTGELFF.

For this clonotype: The junction departs from germline at one end; a sequencing error may be responsible. The rearrangement uses TRBV12-3 or TRBV12-4 and TRBJ1-1, with D perhaps matching TRBD1 (6 bases). The CDR3 spans 15 residues. The CDR3 region is CASTLRSGGRTEAFF. The CDR3 coding sequence is TGTGCCAGCACTTTAAGGTCTGGGGGGCGGACTGAAGCTTTCTTT.

The chain carries TRBV4-3 and TRBJ2-5; 7 nucleotides match TRBD2. The CDR3 spans 15 residues. Germline CDR1 and CDR2: LGHNA and YSLEER. J gave up 5 bases and V 0 bases, and 6 bases lay outside the gene matches. The CDR3 region is CASSQDSGGGETQYF. DNA for the CDR3: TGCGCCAGCAGCCAAGATTCGGGGGGTGGCGAGACCCAGTACTTC.

This clonotype was found a few times. The rearrangement uses TRBV7-9 and TRBJ1-3; D is perhaps TRBD1 (6 bases). The V and J ends lost 2 bases and 7 bases respectively, with 12 bases between them. The germline CDR1 and CDR2 sequences are SEHNR and FQNEAQ (reference sequence). The CDR3 is 14 residues long. The CDR3 coding sequence is TGTGCCAGCAGCTTAAACGGACAGCTGAACACCATATATTTT. Protein: CASSLNGQLNTIYF.

The chain has TRBV20-1 and TRBJ2-2, with D possibly being TRBD2 (6 bases). The V gene lost 0 bases and the J gene lost 7 bases, with 18 bases spanning the gap. CDR1 DFQATT and CDR2 SNEGSKA come from the germline V gene (reference sequence). The CDR3 sequence is 16 residues long. The CDR3 sequence is CSARDGRRSSVGELFF. CDR3 DNA: TGCAGTGCTAGAGATGGGAGAAGGTCTAGCGTCGGGGAGCTGTTTTTT.

This chain connects TRBV11-1 to TRBJ2-5; 7 bases fit TRBD2. Looked up from germline, CDR1 is SGHAT and CDR2 is FQDESV (reference sequence). Trimming took 5 bases from V and 4 from J; bases not matched to a gene: 10. This CDR3 region has 15 residues. The CDR3 region has the DNA TGTGCCAGCAGCCGTCGGGGAGGGGCCCCAGAGACCCAGTACTTC. It yields the protein CASSRRGGAPETQYF.